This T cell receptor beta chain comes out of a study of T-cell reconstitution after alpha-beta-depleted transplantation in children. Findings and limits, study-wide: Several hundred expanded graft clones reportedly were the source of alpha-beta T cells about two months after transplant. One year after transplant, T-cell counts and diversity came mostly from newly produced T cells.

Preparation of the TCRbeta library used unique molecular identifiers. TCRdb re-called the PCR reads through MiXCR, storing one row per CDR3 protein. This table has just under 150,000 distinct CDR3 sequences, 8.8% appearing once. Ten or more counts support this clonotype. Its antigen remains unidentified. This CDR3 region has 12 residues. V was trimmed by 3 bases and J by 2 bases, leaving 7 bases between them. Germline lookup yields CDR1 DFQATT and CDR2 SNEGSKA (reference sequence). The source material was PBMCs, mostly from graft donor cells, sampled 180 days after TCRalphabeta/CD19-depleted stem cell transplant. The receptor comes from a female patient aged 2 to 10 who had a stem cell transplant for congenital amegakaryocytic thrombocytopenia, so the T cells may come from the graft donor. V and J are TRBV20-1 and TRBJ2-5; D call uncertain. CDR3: CSARGLQETQYF. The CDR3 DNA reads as TGCAGTGCTAGGGGCTTGCAAGAGACCCAGTACTTC.